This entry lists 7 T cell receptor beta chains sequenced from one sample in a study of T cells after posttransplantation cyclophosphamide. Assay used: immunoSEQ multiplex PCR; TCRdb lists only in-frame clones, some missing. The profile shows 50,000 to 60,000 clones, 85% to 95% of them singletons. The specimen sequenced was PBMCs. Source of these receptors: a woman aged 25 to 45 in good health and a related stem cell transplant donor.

This chain's CDR3 is CASSLVQRGTDTQYF. In nucleotides, the CDR3 is TGTGCCAGCAGCTTGGTGCAAAGAGGAACAGATACGCAGTATTTT. The gene calls are TRBV5-4 and TRBJ2-3; D remains unclear. Trimming stripped 0 bases from V and 3 bases from J, with 11 bases between. Looked up from germline, CDR1 is SGHNT and CDR2 is YYREEE (reference sequence). CDR3 length: 15 amino acids.

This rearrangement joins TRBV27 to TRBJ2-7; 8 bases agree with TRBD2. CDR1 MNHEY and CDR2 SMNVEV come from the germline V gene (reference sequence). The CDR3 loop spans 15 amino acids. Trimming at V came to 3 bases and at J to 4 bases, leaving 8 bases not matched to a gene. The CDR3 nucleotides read TGTGCCAGCAGTTTCAAGGGCGGGGGGCCTTACGAGCAGTACTTC. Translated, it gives CASSFKGGGPYEQYF.

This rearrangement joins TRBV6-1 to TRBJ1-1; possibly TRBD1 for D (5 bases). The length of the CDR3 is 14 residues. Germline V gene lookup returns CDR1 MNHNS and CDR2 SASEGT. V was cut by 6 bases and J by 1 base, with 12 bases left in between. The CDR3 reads CASRAGISNTEAFF. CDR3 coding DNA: TGTGCCAGCAGGGCAGGGATTTCGAACACTGAAGCTTTCTTT.

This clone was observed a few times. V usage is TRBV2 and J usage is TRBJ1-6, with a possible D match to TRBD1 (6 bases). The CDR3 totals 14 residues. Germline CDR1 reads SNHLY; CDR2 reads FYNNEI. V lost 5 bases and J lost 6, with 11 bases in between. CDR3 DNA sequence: TGTGCCAGCAGTAGCAGGGGTGGTAATTCACCCCTCCACTTT. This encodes CASSSRGGNSPLHF.

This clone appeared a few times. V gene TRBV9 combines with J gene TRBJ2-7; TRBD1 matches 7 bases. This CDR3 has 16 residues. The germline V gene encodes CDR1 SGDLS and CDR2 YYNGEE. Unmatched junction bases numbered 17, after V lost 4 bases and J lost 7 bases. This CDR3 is CASSPYPFDRAGEQYF. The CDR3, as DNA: TGTGCCAGCAGCCCATATCCTTTTGACAGGGCGGGTGAGCAGTACTTC.

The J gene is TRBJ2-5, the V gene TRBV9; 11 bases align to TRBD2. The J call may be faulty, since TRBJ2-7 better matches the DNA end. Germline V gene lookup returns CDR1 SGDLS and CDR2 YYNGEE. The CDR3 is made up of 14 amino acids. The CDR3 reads CASSLGLAGYEQYF. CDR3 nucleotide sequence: TGTGCCAGCAGCCTAGGACTAGCGGGCTACGAGCAGTACTTC.

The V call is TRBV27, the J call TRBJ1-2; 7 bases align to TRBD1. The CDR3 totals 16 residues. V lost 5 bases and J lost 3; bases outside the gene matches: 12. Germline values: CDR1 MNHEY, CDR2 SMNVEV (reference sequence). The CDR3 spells CASSPTAGTADYGYTF. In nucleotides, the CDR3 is TGTGCCAGCAGTCCAACCGCCGGGACAGCCGACTATGGCTACACCTTC.